These 19 T cell receptor beta chains were sequenced from one sample in a study of blood T cell repertoires in COVID-19. Clones were sequenced by immunoSEQ multiplex PCR, and TCRdb holds only the in-frame ones, with some missing. The data show about 170,000 clones, approximately 90% seen once. Sequenced material: peripheral blood. These receptors were taken from a young man with COVID-19, enrolled during active disease.

The rearrangement joins TRBV28 to TRBJ1-2, with 9 bases lining up with TRBD1. The CDR3 covers 13 residues. Germline V lookup: CDR1 MDHEN, CDR2 SYDVKM. V was clipped by 4 bases and J by 4 bases; unmatched bases: 1. The CDR3 DNA reads as TGTGCCAGCAGTTGGGACAGGGCCTATGGCTACACCTTC. Its protein product is CASSWDRAYGYTF.

The rearrangement links TRBV30 to TRBJ2-5; TRBD2 is a possible D gene (6 bases). Trimming removed 4 bases at V and 5 bases at J, with 17 bases between. This CDR3 is built from 14 residues. Germline CDR1 is GTSNPN and CDR2 is SVGIG (reference sequence). CDR3 region: CAWNLGSFFETQYF. The CDR3 nucleotides are TGTGCCTGGAATCTCGGGAGCTTCTTTGAGACCCAGTACTTC.

The V and J genes are TRBV5-1 and TRBJ1-4; perhaps TRBD1 as D (6 bases). V lost 0 bases and J 4 bases, leaving 10 bases between the germline ends. The CDR3 is 15 residues long. Looked up from germline, CDR1 is SGHRS and CDR2 is YFSETQ. The CDR3 DNA reads TGCGCCAGCAGCTTGGTATCAGGGGTTAATGAAAAACTGTTTTTT. Amino acid sequence: CASSLVSGVNEKLFF. Based on the CDR3 plus reference TRBV5-1 and TRBJ1-4, the full variable domain is KAGVTQTPRYLIKTRGQQVTLSCSPISGHRSVSWYQQTPGQGLQFLFEYFSETQRNKGNFPGRFSGRQFSNSRSEMNVSTLELGDSALYLCASSLVSGVNEKLFFGSGTQLSVL.

V is TRBV6-5 and J is TRBJ1-1, with D hard to call. V dropped 5 bases and J dropped 2 bases, with 9 bases sitting between them. This CDR3 region has 13 residues. The V gene's germline CDR1 is MNHEY and CDR2 SVGAGI. The CDR3 loop reads CASSRDTNTEAFF. The CDR3 DNA follows: TGTGCCAGCAGTCGCGACACAAACACTGAAGCTTTCTTT.

The chain couples TRBV15 to TRBJ2-2, with D unclear. CDR1 is LNHNV, CDR2 YYDKDF, per germline (reference sequence). The CDR3 length is 13 residues. The V end lost 11 bases, the J end lost 1 base, and 11 bases lay between the germline ends. The CDR3 loop reads CAVASMNTGELFF. CDR3 nucleotides: TGTGCCGTGGCTAGTATGAACACCGGGGAGCTGTTTTTT.

The rearrangement links TRBV5-6 to TRBJ1-5; the match to TRBD1 covers 9 bases. The CDR3 has 14 amino acids. CDR1 is SGHDT and CDR2 is YYEEEE in the germline V gene. Trimming took 5 bases from V and 6 from J; bases not matched to a gene: 6. In DNA, the CDR3 is TGTGCCAGCAGTTACGGGACAGGGATTCAGCCCCAGCATTTT. The encoded protein is CASSYGTGIQPQHF.

V gene TRBV7-2 combines with J gene TRBJ1-5; unclear D gene. Trimming shortened V by 5 bases and J by 7 bases, and 15 bases separated the two germline ends. In germline, CDR1 is SGHTA, CDR2 FQGNSA. The length of the CDR3 is 14 residues. The CDR3 DNA reads as TGTGCCAGCAGCCGTCGGTCGGGAGAACAGCCCCAGCATTTT. It specifies CASSRRSGEQPQHF.

The chain has TRBV18 and TRBJ2-7; possible D gene TRBD2, 5 bases. CDR1 KGHSH and CDR2 LQKENI come from the germline V gene. The CDR3 covers 15 residues. Trimming removed 8 bases from V and 3 bases from J, with 20 bases in between. This chain's CDR3 is CASGLAGITSYEQYF. For the CDR3, the DNA is TGTGCCAGCGGACTGGCGGGCATTACTAGCTACGAGCAGTACTTC.

V gene TRBV19 combines with J gene TRBJ2-1, with 11 bases matching TRBD2. V was clipped by 5 bases and J by 3 bases; unmatched bases: 3. CDR3 length: 15 residues. From germline, CDR1 is LNHDA and CDR2 SQIVND (reference sequence). This CDR3 reads CASSYGTSGYNEQFF. CDR3 nucleotides: TGTGCCAGTAGTTACGGGACTAGCGGCTACAATGAGCAGTTCTTC.

The chain employs TRBV3-1 (or the pseudogene TRBV3-2) and TRBJ2-2; the D gene is possibly TRBD2 (6 bases). The CDR3 loop spans 19 amino acids. Germline CDR1 LGHDT, CDR2 YNNKEL (reference sequence). Trimming stripped 0 bases from V and 7 bases from J, with 24 bases between. The CDR3 nucleotides read TGTGCCAGCAGCCAAGACCTTAATCTAGACAACACAGCGGGCGGGGAGCTGTTTTTT. This gives the protein CASSQDLNLDNTAGGELFF.

This clone was observed a handful of times. The genes are TRBV11-2 and TRBJ2-2, with TRBD1 matching 10 bases. Germline CDR1 and CDR2: SGHAT and FQNNGV. Germline trimming cut 5 bases from V and 1 base from J; bases unmatched to any gene: 7. This CDR3 comprises 17 residues. CDR3 DNA sequence: TGTGCCAGCAGCGCCCAGACAGGGGGCCGGAACACCGGGGAGCTGTTTTTT. Its translation: CASSAQTGGRNTGELFF.

This clone was detected only a few times. The chain carries TRBV29-1 and TRBJ2-7; 10 bases are a match to TRBD1. Per the germline V gene, CDR1 is SQVTM and CDR2 is ANQGSEA. V lost 7 bases and J lost 3; bases outside the gene matches: 3. This CDR3 has 12 residues. In DNA, the CDR3 is TGCAGCGGGGGGGACAGGGGCTACGAGCAGTACTTC. Its translation: CSGGDRGYEQYF.

The chain links TRBV4-3 to TRBJ2-7; D is uncertain. V lost 0 bases, J lost 1 base, and 7 bases lay in between. The germline V gene has CDR1 LGHNA and CDR2 YSLEER. This CDR3 is built from 14 residues. The CDR3 region has the DNA TGCGCCAGCAGCCAAGAGGGCAGTTCCTACGAGCAGTACTTC. Amino acid sequence: CASSQEGSSYEQYF.

CDR3 sequence (DNA): TGTGCCAGCAGTTTAGAAACAGGGGATTATCCCCAGCATTTT. This sequence encodes CASSLETGDYPQHF. The J gene is TRBJ1-5, the V gene TRBV27, with 7 bases that match TRBD1. Germline V CDR1 and CDR2: MNHEY, SMNVEV (reference sequence). CDR3 length: 14 amino acids. The trim removed 2 bases at V and 10 bases at J, leaving 8 bases unmatched.

The chain carries TRBV7-9 and TRBJ2-7; weak D call: TRBD2 (6 bases). Germline V gives CDR1 SEHNR, CDR2 FQNEAQ (reference sequence). The CDR3 length is 12 residues. Between the trimmed V and J ends, which lost 7 bases and 6 bases, there was a span of 13 bases. This chain's CDR3 is CASTTPGVEQYF. The CDR3 nucleotides are TGTGCCAGCACCACGCCGGGGGTCGAGCAGTACTTC.

The chain couples TRBV11-2 to TRBJ1-1; a weak D match, TRBD1 (6 bases). Trimming cost V 5 bases and J 5 bases, with 18 bases left between them. Germline loops: CDR1 SGHAT, CDR2 FQNNGV. The CDR3 runs to 15 residues. CDR3 sequence (DNA): TGTGCCAGCAGCAATATCTTCAGGGGCAGGACTGAAGCTTTCTTT. Protein product: CASSNIFRGRTEAFF.

The V call is TRBV4-1, the J call TRBJ2-2; 13 bases line up with TRBD2. The CDR3 length is 15 residues. V gave up 2 bases and J gave up 7 bases; unmatched junction bases: 1. CDR1 is MGHRA, CDR2 YSYEKL, per germline. Here the CDR3 DNA reads TGCGCCAGCAGCCAAAGGACTAGCGGGAGCGGGGAGCTGTTTTTT. This encodes CASSQRTSGSGELFF.

The chain couples TRBV9 to TRBJ2-2, with D possibly matching TRBD1 (5 bases). The CDR3 is made up of 15 amino acids. Germline loops: CDR1 SGDLS, CDR2 YYNGEE. V dropped 4 bases and J dropped 9 bases, with 19 bases sitting between them. The CDR3 is CASSPGAAGPWELFF. The CDR3 DNA follows: TGTGCCAGCAGCCCTGGGGCGGCAGGGCCATGGGAGCTGTTTTTT.

The CDR3 nucleotides are TGCGCCAGCAGCGCCTCTGTAGGAGTCGCCGAGCAGTACTTC. Its protein product is CASSASVGVAEQYF. The rearrangement joins TRBV10-2 to TRBJ2-7; no clear D gene. Trimming left V 6 bases short and J 6 bases short, with 18 bases between. Germline V lookup: CDR1 WSHSY, CDR2 SAAADI. The CDR3 covers 14 residues.